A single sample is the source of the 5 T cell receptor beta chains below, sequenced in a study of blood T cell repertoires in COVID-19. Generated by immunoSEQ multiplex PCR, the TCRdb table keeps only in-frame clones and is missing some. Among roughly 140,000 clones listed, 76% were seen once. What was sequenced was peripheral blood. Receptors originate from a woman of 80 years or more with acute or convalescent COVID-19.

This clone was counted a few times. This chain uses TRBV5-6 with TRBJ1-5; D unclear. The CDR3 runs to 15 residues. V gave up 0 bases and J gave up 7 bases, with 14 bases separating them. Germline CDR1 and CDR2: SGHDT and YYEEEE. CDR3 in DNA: TGTGCCAGCAGCTTGGGTTCCCGGCGGCGGCAGCCCCAGCATTTT. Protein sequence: CASSLGSRRRQPQHF. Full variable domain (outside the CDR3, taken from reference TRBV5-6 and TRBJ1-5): DAGVTQSPTHLIKTRGQQVTLRCSPKSGHDTVSWYQQALGQGPQFIFQYYEEEERQRGNFPDRFSGHQFPNYSSELNVNALLLGDSALYLCASSLGSRRRQPQHFGDGTRLSIL.

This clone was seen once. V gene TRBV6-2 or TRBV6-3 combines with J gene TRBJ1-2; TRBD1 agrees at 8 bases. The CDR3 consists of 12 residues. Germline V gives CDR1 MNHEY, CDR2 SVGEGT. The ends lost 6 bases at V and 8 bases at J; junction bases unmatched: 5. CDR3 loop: CASSDRGMGYTF. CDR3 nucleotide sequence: TGTGCCAGCAGCGACAGGGGTATGGGCTACACCTTC.

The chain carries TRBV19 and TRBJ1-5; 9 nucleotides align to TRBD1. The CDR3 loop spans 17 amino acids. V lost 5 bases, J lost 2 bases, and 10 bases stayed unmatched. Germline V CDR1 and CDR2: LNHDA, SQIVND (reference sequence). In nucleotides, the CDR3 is TGTGCCAGTAGTCGTATGGGGACAGGGAGAGGCAATCAGCCCCAGCATTTT. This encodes CASSRMGTGRGNQPQHF.

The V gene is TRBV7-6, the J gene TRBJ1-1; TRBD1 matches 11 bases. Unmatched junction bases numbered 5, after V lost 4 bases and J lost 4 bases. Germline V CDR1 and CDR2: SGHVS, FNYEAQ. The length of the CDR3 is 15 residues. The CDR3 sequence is CASSSRTGGFTEAFF. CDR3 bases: TGTGCCAGCAGCTCAAGGACAGGGGGCTTCACTGAAGCTTTCTTT. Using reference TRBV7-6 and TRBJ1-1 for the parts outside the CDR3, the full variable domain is GAGVSQSPRYKVTKRGQDVALRCDPISGHVSLYWYRQALGQGPEFLTYFNYEAQQDKSGLPNDRFSAERPEGSISTLTIQRTEQRDSAMYRCASSSRTGGFTEAFFGQGTRLTVV.

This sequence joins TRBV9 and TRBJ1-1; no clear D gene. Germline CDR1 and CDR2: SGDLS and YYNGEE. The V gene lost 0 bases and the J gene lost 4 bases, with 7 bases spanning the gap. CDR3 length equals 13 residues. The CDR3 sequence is CASSVGEVTEAFF. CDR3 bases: TGTGCCAGCAGCGTAGGGGAGGTCACTGAAGCTTTCTTT.